The present T cell receptor (beta chain) was sequenced within a study of beta chain features in type 1 diabetes. About the research overall: Researchers looked at approximately 100,000,000 sorted cells across all samples. Study results and caveats: In comparison with healthy donors, patients had naive, central memory and Treg TCRB repertoires that appeared more similar. Patients and controls would be equally affected if PCR favored shorter templates. An over-representation of cells with high TCR expression could result from cDNA sequencing.

Per germline, CDR1 PRHDT and CDR2 FYEKMQ (reference sequence). This CDR3 has 13 residues. V gave up 3 bases and J gave up 3 bases, with 9 bases separating them. This clone has only a few counts. The antigen is not known. Of the isolated RNA, all was reverse transcribed, and so the sequenced material was expressed TCRB transcripts. Data came from immunoSEQ multiplex PCR; TCRdb stores just in-frame clones and leaves some out. The sample yields some 220,000 clones, around 9.9% seen once. This sequence was found in a man between 18 and 35 years old in good health. The specimen was central memory CD4+ T cells from blood. This chain links TRBV13 with TRBJ2-7; D is possibly TRBD1 (5 bases). The DNA of the CDR3 is TGTGCCAGCAGCTTGGTACAGGACTACGAGCAGTACTTC. This codes for CASSLVQDYEQYF.